A single sample gave rise to the 5 T cell receptor beta chains below, sequenced in a study of identical twins. A single record per CDR3 protein comes from TCRdb applying MiXCR to the 5' RACE reads. The table lists approximately 470,000 distinct CDR3 sequences, over 12% of them singletons. The data also belong to a second study, concerning yellow fever vaccine responses in identical twins.

Sequenced material: CD4+ T cells sorted from blood. Receptors were obtained from a woman aged 18-29 years in good health.

This clonotype was seen at least ten times. This chain connects TRBV12-3 or TRBV12-4 to TRBJ2-1, with 10 bases lining up with TRBD1. The CDR3 length is 14 residues. Trimming took 6 bases from V and 5 from J; bases not matched to a gene: 4. The CDR3: CASRPGQGNNEQFF. The CDR3 DNA is TGTGCCAGCAGGCCGGGACAGGGGAACAATGAGCAGTTCTTC.

The CDR3 sequence is CSARPGLAGDYNEQFF. DNA for the CDR3: TGCAGTGCTAGACCCGGACTAGCGGGGGATTACAATGAGCAGTTCTTC. The gene calls are TRBV20-1 and TRBJ2-1, with 13 bases that match TRBD2. From germline, CDR1 is DFQATT and CDR2 SNEGSKA (reference sequence). This CDR3 is 16 amino acids long. Germline trimming cut 2 bases from V and 4 bases from J; bases unmatched to any gene: 5.

This clonotype was found a few times. The V and J genes are TRBV7-2 and TRBJ2-7, with 15 bases matching TRBD2. Germline trimming cut 7 bases from V and 6 bases from J; bases unmatched to any gene: 7. Germline V lookup: CDR1 SGHTA, CDR2 FQGNSA. The CDR3 length is 15 residues. Written as DNA, the CDR3 is TGTGCCAGCACCAGGACTAGCGGGGGGGCCTTCGAGCAGTACTTC. It codes for CASTRTSGGAFEQYF.

This clonotype was seen a handful of times. This chain joins TRBV6-2 or TRBV6-3 and TRBJ2-7; perhaps TRBD1 as D (6 bases). Germline CDR1 MNHEY, CDR2 SVGEGT. V was pared by 3 bases and J by 2 bases, with 14 bases between. This CDR3 has 15 residues. CDR3 in amino acids: CASSYPLRTAYEQYF. Here the CDR3 DNA reads TGTGCCAGCAGTTATCCACTTCGGACAGCCTACGAGCAGTACTTC.

This clonotype was observed a few times. The gene calls are TRBV6-2 or TRBV6-3 and TRBJ1-5; D is unclear. The CDR3 is made up of 12 amino acids. Per the germline V gene, CDR1 is MNHEY and CDR2 is SVGEGT. V was cut by 4 bases and J by 7 bases, with 8 bases left in between. This CDR3 is CASSWESQPQHF. The CDR3 DNA follows: TGTGCCAGCAGTTGGGAGTCCCAGCCCCAGCATTTT.